The present entry profiles one TCR beta chain with its context. Its antigen is not identified. A junction boundary mismatches the germline segment, possibly from a read error. The data are from a study of cytomegalovirus exposure and HLA in healthy donors. Points from the study as a whole: An Asian-associated ancestry cluster reportedly showed fewer N-insertions than the approximately 660-donor mean in a later analysis.

The CDR3 sequence is 16 residues long. Germline values: CDR1 LGHNA, CDR2 YNFKEQ. Vbeta (60) and Jbeta (13) primers were used in the PCR. Measured with immunoSEQ multiplex PCR; TCRdb has only the in-frame clones, and not every one. The sample includes some 180,000 clones, more than 65% of them seen just once. The TCR originated in a woman under 40 in good health and CMV-seropositive. V gene TRBV4-2 combines with J gene TRBJ2-7; tentative D call: TRBD2 (6 bases). The specimen was PBMCs. CDR3: CASSQDRGTPSHEQYF. The CDR3 nucleotides are TGTGCCAGCAGCCAAGATCGGGGGACTCCCTCCCACGAGCAGTACTTC.